The rows below give T cell receptor beta chains drawn from one sample of a study of OX40 agonist ivuxolimab in advanced cancers. Sequencing used immunoSEQ multiplex PCR; TCRdb keeps in-frame clones, though not all of them. This sample has tens of thousands of clones, with approximately 89% found just once. The sequenced sample was CD4+ or CD8+ T cells sorted from blood, obtained in a trial of the OX40 agonist ivuxolimab. The receptors stem from an adult with an advanced solid tumor such as melanoma, head and neck, liver or kidney cancer. Each CDR3 is given with its conserved first and last residue. A D gene is named only where the DNA matches it firmly. The listing skips clone size in some rows; elsewhere it reads once, few, many or a size class.

D gene	clone size	V gene	J gene	CDR3 DNA	CDR3 protein
-	-	TRBV4-2	TRBJ2-7	TGTGCCAGCAGCCACTTCGGTGGCTACGAGCAGTACTTC	CASSHFGGYEQYF
TRBD1	-	TRBV5-1	TRBJ2-7	TGCGCCAGCAGCTGGACGGGACAGGGGAGAGGCGAGCAGTACTTC	CASSWTGQGRGEQYF
TRBD2	-	TRBV4-3	TRBJ2-1	TGCGCCAGCAGCCAAGAGAGGCTAACCGGGACTAACTACAATGAGCAGTTCTTC	CASSQERLTGTNYNEQFF
TRBD1	-	TRBV7-8	TRBJ2-2	TGTGCCAGCAGCTTTGGCCTGGGACAGGGGGCCACCGGGGAGCTGTTTTTT	CASSFGLGQGATGELFF
TRBD2	-	TRBV7-8	TRBJ2-3	TGTGCCAGCAGCTTTATAGCGGGAGCCGATACGCAGTATTTT	CASSFIAGADTQYF
-	-	TRBV15	TRBJ2-5	TGTGCCACCAGCAGAGACGGAGGGGGCGCGGAGACCCAGTACTTC	CATSRDGGGAETQYF
-	-	TRBV7-6	TRBJ2-1	TGTGCCAGAACCTTTAACAATGAGCAGTTCTTC	CARTFNNEQFF
TRBD1	-	TRBV7-9	TRBJ2-5	TGTGCCAGCAGCTTTAGACAGGGAAGAAATGAGACCCAGTACTTC	CASSFRQGRNETQYF
TRBD1	-	TRBV6-6	TRBJ2-4	TGTGCCAGCAGTAAAACGGACAGGGGATTGAACATTCAGTACTTC	CASSKTDRGLNIQYF
-	-	TRBV19	TRBJ2-5	TGTGCCAGTTCCCTCGAGTCCTGGCAGGTTGGGGAGACCCAGTACTTC	CASSLESWQVGETQYF
-	once	TRBV6-5	TRBJ2-2	TGTGCCAGCAGTCCGAACACCGGGGAGCTGTTTTTT	CASSPNTGELFF
-	-	TRBV25-1	TRBJ1-6	TGTGCCAGCAGTGAATTCCCAGGGCGCTCACCCCTCCACTTT	CASSEFPGRSPLHF
-	-	TRBV19	TRBJ2-6	TGTGCCAGTAGTATAGTCTCTGGGGCCAACGTCCTGACTTTC	CASSIVSGANVLTF
TRBD1	once	TRBV7-9	TRBJ1-2	TGTGCCAGCAGCTTTGGGACAGTGGGCGTTGGTGGCTACACCTTC	CASSFGTVGVGGYTF
-	-	TRBV7-8	TRBJ2-7	TGTGCCAGCAGCCCGGCCGACGTGCACGGGCAGTACTTC	CASSPADVHGQYF
-	-	TRBV9	TRBJ2-7	TGTGCCAGCAGCCCCAACCCCGGAACCTACGAGCAGTACTTC	CASSPNPGTYEQYF
TRBD2	-	TRBV6-1	TRBJ2-7	TGTGCCAGCAGGAGACTAGCGGGAGAAGGCAACGAGCAGTACTTC	CASRRLAGEGNEQYF
TRBD1	-	TRBV13	TRBJ1-1	TGTGCCAGCAGCCTAGGGACAGGGGTAGCAGAAGGCACTGAAGCTTTCTTT	CASSLGTGVAEGTEAFF
TRBD2	-	TRBV2	TRBJ2-3	TGTGCCAGCAGACGACTAGCGGGAGACACGCAGTATTTT	CASRRLAGDTQYF
-	-	TRBV27	TRBJ2-7	TGTGCCAGCAGTTTATCTGGACGGGCCTACGAGCAGTACTTC	CASSLSGRAYEQYF
TRBD1	few	TRBV4-3	TRBJ1-2	TGCGCCAGCAGCCCGGGACAGGGTGTTGTTGATGGCTACACCTTC	CASSPGQGVVDGYTF
TRBD2	once	TRBV4-3	TRBJ2-2	TGCGCCAGCAGCCAAGAGAGGATTGGCGGGAGGTATACCGGGGAGCTGTTTTTT	CASSQERIGGRYTGELFF
-	-	TRBV6-6	TRBJ1-5	TGTGCCAGCAGTTACCCCGGCAGGGATCAGCCCCAGCATTTT	CASSYPGRDQPQHF
TRBD1	-	TRBV7-2	TRBJ1-5	TGTGCCAGCAGCTTAGCGGACTTAAGGGACAGTCCCCTTCATTTT	CASSLADLRDSPLHF
-	-	TRBV5-4	TRBJ2-3	TGTGCCAGCAGCTTGGCGTATTATAGAGGGGATACGCAGTATTTT	CASSLAYYRGDTQYF
-	-	TRBV7-9	TRBJ1-2	TGTGCCAGCAGCCCAGACAGTGCTGGCTACACCTTC	CASSPDSAGYTF
-	-	TRBV6-1	TRBJ2-3	TGTGCCAGCAGTGAATACGAAACTAGCACAGATACGCAGTATTTT	CASSEYETSTDTQYF
TRBD2	-	TRBV29-1	TRBJ2-1	TGCAGCGTTGGGGGTAGCGGGAGGGCCGGAAATGAGCAGTTCTTC	CSVGGSGRAGNEQFF
-	once	TRBV6-1	TRBJ1-1	TGTGCCAGCAGTGAATGGTCAAGGACCACTGAAGCTTTCTTT	CASSEWSRTTEAFF
-	-	TRBV7-2	TRBJ1-2	TGTGCCAGCAGCCAAGTGGCCGGTCCCCGACCTAACTATGGCTACACCTTC	CASSQVAGPRPNYGYTF
-	-	TRBV6-5	TRBJ2-5	TGTGCCAGCAGTTACTTCGTCGAAGAGACCCAGTACTTC	CASSYFVEETQYF
TRBD1	-	TRBV11-2	TRBJ2-7	TGTGCCAGCAGCTCGAACGACAGGGGAGCCTACGAGCAGTACTTC	CASSSNDRGAYEQYF
TRBD2	-	TRBV5-6	TRBJ2-1	TGTGCCAGCAGCTTGGTGGGGGGGATCAGAAATGAGCAGTTCTTC	CASSLVGGIRNEQFF
-	-	TRBV7-2	TRBJ1-1	TGTGCCACCGGGACCTTAACCGACACTGAAGCTTTCTTT	CATGTLTDTEAFF
TRBD2	-	TRBV6-1	TRBJ2-7	TGTGCCATCCAGGGAACGGGAGGATCCTACGAGCAGTACTTC	CAIQGTGGSYEQYF
-	-	TRBV7-9	TRBJ2-6	TGTGCCAGCAGCACAAGAGTCGGGATTGGGGCCAACGTCCTGACTTTC	CASSTRVGIGANVLTF
-	once	TRBV5-6	TRBJ2-7	TGTGCCAGCAGTGGACAGACAAGCTCCTACGAGCAGTACTTC	CASSGQTSSYEQYF